A single sample is the source of the 24 T cell receptor beta chains below, sequenced in a study of Graves' ophthalmopathy and Graves' hyperthyroidism. Using RNA transcripts, the TCR beta CDR3 regions were amplified. HTBI primers were used in a first-round RT-PCR, which preceded a second-round multiplex PCR. MiXCR was run by TCRdb on the multiplex PCR reads, yielding one entry per CDR3 protein. The repertoire includes more than 300,000 distinct CDR3 sequences, 17% of them detected once, and 2% to 3% sits in the top ten. Material: peripheral blood. The receptors here all came from an adult woman with stable Graves' hyperthyroidism.

This clonotype was seen repeatedly, ten times or more. The chain is built from TRBV20-1 and TRBJ2-7, with D perhaps assigned TRBD1 or TRBD2 (6 bases each). Germline V CDR1 and CDR2: DFQATT, SNEGSKA (reference sequence). Trimming took 2 bases from V and 1 from J, leaving 15 bases between them. The CDR3 runs to 15 residues. The CDR3: CSARKGGLYSYEQYF. CDR3 bases: TGCAGTGCTAGAAAAGGGGGACTCTATTCCTACGAGCAGTACTTC.

The chain has TRBV6-2 or TRBV6-3 and TRBJ2-7; no firm D call. This CDR3 region has 16 residues. Germline lookup yields CDR1 MNHEY and CDR2 SVGEGT. The V and J ends lost 6 bases and 2 bases respectively, with 20 bases between them. CDR3 sequence (DNA): TGTGCCAGCAGCCCGCACCCGAGACTGGGAACCTACGAGCAGTACTTC. Translated, it gives CASSPHPRLGTYEQYF.

Comments on this clonotype: An end of the junction does not agree with germline; a read error may underlie this. The V call is TRBV4-3, the J call TRBJ2-4; D might be TRBD2 (7 bases). The CDR3 sequence is 12 residues long. Germline V gives CDR1 LGHNA, CDR2 YSLEER. CDR3 protein: CASASGGGIKYF. DNA of the CDR3: TGCGCCAGCGCAAGCGGCGGGGGCATTAAGTACTTC.

The J gene is TRBJ2-7, the V gene TRBV7-2; possibly TRBD2 for D (7 bases). This CDR3 spans 14 amino acids. V shed 5 bases and J shed 2 bases, with 13 bases lying between them. The germline gives CDR1 SGHTA, CDR2 FQGNSA. This chain's CDR3 is CASSIWGGPYEQYF. CDR3 bases: TGTGCCAGCAGCATTTGGGGGGGCCCCTACGAGCAGTACTTC.

This clonotype was picked up many times. The CDR3 region has the DNA TGTGCCAGCAGCTCTGGACAGGGGTGGGACACTGAAGCTTTCTTT. It translates to CASSSGQGWDTEAFF. The chain links TRBV5-5 to TRBJ1-1; 9 bases agree with TRBD1. Trimming removed 3 bases from V and 3 bases from J; junction bases left unmatched: 6. This CDR3 is 15 amino acids long. Germline CDR1 SGHKS, CDR2 YYEKEE (reference sequence).

This CDR3 reads CASSYRSGDTIYF. DNA for the CDR3: TGTGCCAGCAGTTACCGGAGCGGGGACACCATATATTTT. The V call is TRBV6-5, the J call TRBJ1-3, with no clear D. There are 13 residues in the CDR3. The ends were cut back, 2 bases at V and 8 bases at J, with 10 bases in the middle. The germline V gene has CDR1 MNHEY and CDR2 SVGAGI.

This clonotype was observed many times. The chain uses TRBV12-3 or TRBV12-4 and TRBJ1-1; no firm D call. Trimming shortened V by 5 bases and J by 0 bases, and 13 bases separated the two germline ends. The CDR3 runs to 15 residues. Here the CDR3 reads CASSPRSRMNTEAFF. The CDR3 DNA sequence: TGTGCCAGCAGTCCCAGGTCACGCATGAACACTGAAGCTTTCTTT.

This clonotype has a count of ten or more. CDR3 DNA sequence: TGTGCCAGTAGCTCTCGGGGGGGAGGGCCCGGAGAGACCCAGTACTTC. Its protein is CASSSRGGGPGETQYF. The V gene is TRBV19, the J gene TRBJ2-5; 8 nucleotides line up with TRBD2. The CDR3 has 16 residues. Germline V gene lookup returns CDR1 LNHDA and CDR2 SQIVND (reference sequence). V was clipped by 6 bases and J by 4 bases; unmatched bases: 13.

V is TRBV24-1 and J is TRBJ1-2; a weak D match, TRBD1 (6 bases). Germline V lookup: CDR1 KGHDR, CDR2 SFDVKD. This CDR3 comprises 13 residues. Between the trimmed V and J ends, which lost 7 bases and 3 bases, there was a span of 11 bases. DNA for the CDR3: TGTGCCACCAGCCAGGGGACGGACTATGGCTACACCTTC. Translation: CATSQGTDYGYTF.

In this sample, this clonotype turned up many times. The V gene is TRBV27, the J gene TRBJ2-2; D uncertain. Trimming took 6 bases from V and 2 from J, leaving 7 bases between them. Germline loops: CDR1 MNHEY, CDR2 SMNVEV (reference sequence). This CDR3 contains 13 residues. As DNA, the CDR3 is TGTGCCAGCAGACTGGGAAACACCGGGGAGCTGTTTTTT. Protein product: CASRLGNTGELFF.

This clonotype was seen many times. This chain uses TRBV28 with TRBJ1-6; D may be TRBD1 (6 bases). Per germline, CDR1 MDHEN and CDR2 SYDVKM. The CDR3 consists of 17 residues. The ends were cut back, 2 bases at V and 3 bases at J, with 14 bases in the middle. In DNA form, the CDR3 reads TGTGCCAGCAGTTTAACCGGGGACAACAACTATAATTCACCCCTCCACTTT. Its translation: CASSLTGDNNYNSPLHF.

As concerns this clonotype: In this CDR3 the conserved last residue, phenylalanine or tryptophan, is missing, so a read error is likely. J is TRBJ2-5 and V is TRBV6-2 or TRBV6-3; D might be TRBD2 (6 bases). Germline CDR1 reads MNHEY; CDR2 reads SVGEGT. Trimming cost V 5 bases and J 9 bases, with 19 bases left between them. This CDR3 has 14 amino acids. CDR3 in DNA: TGTGCCAGCAGTGCAGTGAGTATAGCGGAGTCCCAGTACTGC. This sequence encodes CASSAVSIAESQYC.

This rearrangement joins TRBV10-2 to TRBJ1-1; D uncertain. The germline V gene has CDR1 WSHSY and CDR2 SAAADI. Deletions cut 6 bases from V and 3 bases from J, with 8 bases between. CDR3 size: 12 residues. The CDR3: CASSTEYTEAFF. The CDR3 nucleotides are TGCGCCAGCAGCACGGAGTACACTGAAGCTTTCTTT.

The J gene is TRBJ1-5, the V gene TRBV5-1, with D unclear. Trimming cost V 2 bases and J 1 base, with 7 bases left between them. The germline CDR1 and CDR2 sequences are SGHRS and YFSETQ. The CDR3 covers 14 residues. The CDR3 DNA reads as TGCGCCAGCAGCTTTGGCGAAAGCAATCAGCCCCAGCATTTT. This encodes CASSFGESNQPQHF.

As regards this clonotype: A much larger clone differs by one base, so this may be a read error. The V and J genes are TRBV20-1 and TRBJ2-7; D is possibly TRBD1 or TRBD2 (5 bases each). In germline, CDR1 is DFQATT, CDR2 SNEGSKA (reference sequence). CDR3 length: 13 amino acids. The CDR3 here is CSARGVEGTEQCF. CDR3 coding DNA: TGCAGTGCTAGAGGGGTTGAGGGGACCGAGCAGTGCTTC.

This clonotype was counted between two and nine times. The chain has TRBV7-3 and TRBJ2-7; TRBD1 or TRBD2 may be the D gene (5 bases each). This CDR3 is 13 amino acids long. Germline lookup yields CDR1 SGHTA and CDR2 FQGTGA. Trimming took off 5 bases at V and 4 bases at J, with 12 bases between the two ends. The CDR3 sequence: CASSRDPAYEQYF. As DNA, the CDR3 is TGTGCCAGCAGCCGGGACCCAGCGTACGAGCAGTACTTC.

In this sample, this clonotype turned up many times. V is TRBV18 and J is TRBJ2-5, with D possibly called TRBD1 or TRBD2 (5 bases each). This CDR3 contains 15 residues. CDR1 and CDR2 from the germline V gene are KGHSH and LQKENI. Between the trimmed V and J ends, which lost 1 base and 2 bases, there was a span of 11 bases. The CDR3 here is CASSPRGSGQETQYF. CDR3 coding DNA: TGTGCCAGCTCACCACGGGGGTCAGGACAAGAGACCCAGTACTTC.

This clonotype was counted ten times or more. The V call is TRBV5-1, the J call TRBJ1-2, with TRBD1 as a possible D gene (6 bases). The CDR3 contains 13 residues. The ends were cut back, 0 bases at V and 5 bases at J, with 8 bases in the middle. Germline CDR1 SGHRS, CDR2 YFSETQ. The CDR3 DNA sequence: TGCGCCAGCAGCTTGGGGACAGAGTATGGCTACACCTTC. Translated, it gives CASSLGTEYGYTF.

In its sample, this clonotype was seen many times. The genes are TRBV5-1 and TRBJ2-2; D call uncertain. Trimming removed 0 bases at V and 0 bases at J, with 9 bases between. The CDR3 is made up of 16 amino acids. Looked up from germline, CDR1 is SGHRS and CDR2 is YFSETQ. The CDR3 DNA sequence: TGCGCCAGCAGCTTGGTACTGACCGCGAACACCGGGGAGCTGTTTTTT. Residues: CASSLVLTANTGELFF.

This clonotype was recorded at least ten times. CDR3 DNA: TGTGCCAGCAGTTCAACAGGGCCACCTAGCAATCAGCCCCAGCATTTT. Translated: CASSSTGPPSNQPQHF. The rearrangement links TRBV12-3 or TRBV12-4 to TRBJ1-5; maybe TRBD1 (6 bases). V was pared by 4 bases and J by 0 bases, with 13 bases between. CDR3 length: 16 residues.

A note on this clonotype: With a much larger clone just one base away, this may be a read error. This chain joins TRBV12-5 and TRBJ2-2, with 11 bases lining up with TRBD2. CDR3 length equals 20 residues. Germline CDR1 reads LGHNT; CDR2 reads FRNRAP. The CDR3 reads CASGLRIPGLAGPNTGELGF. The CDR3 DNA is TGTGCTAGTGGTTTGAGGATCCCCGGACTAGCGGGCCCGAACACCGGGGAGCTGGGTTTT.

This clonotype was counted many times. The CDR3 region has the DNA TGTGCCAGCAGCTTAACACCGGACACTGAAGCTTTCTTT. The encoded protein is CASSLTPDTEAFF. V and J are TRBV7-3 and TRBJ1-1; D is undetermined. Germline CDR1 is SGHTA and CDR2 is FQGTGA. The CDR3 is 13 residues long. Trimming took off 0 bases at V and 3 bases at J, with 5 bases between the two ends. Looking up the rest from reference TRBV7-3 and TRBJ1-1 gives the full variable domain: GAGVSQTPSNKVTEKGKYVELRCDPISGHTALYWYRQSLGQGPEFLIYFQGTGAADDSGLPNDRFFAVRPEGSVSTLKIQRTERGDSAVYLCASSLTPDTEAFFGQGTRLTVV.

In this sample, this clonotype turned up many times. The J gene is TRBJ1-2, the V gene TRBV28, with TRBD1 as a possible D gene (5 bases). Deletions cut 2 bases from V and 4 bases from J, with 11 bases between. This CDR3 has 14 amino acids. Germline assignment: CDR1 MDHEN and CDR2 SYDVKM. CDR3 nucleotides: TGTGCCAGCAGTTTACAGGGTATCACCTATGGCTACACCTTC. Translated: CASSLQGITYGYTF.

This clonotype appeared many times. Here the CDR3 DNA reads TGCGCCATCTTACTCCCGGGACGGCAAAGCTCCTACGAGCAGTACTTC. Protein: CAILLPGRQSSYEQYF. This sequence joins TRBV10-1 and TRBJ2-7; either TRBD1 or TRBD2 may fit D (5 bases each). The CDR3 has 16 residues. The germline V and J ends were trimmed by 10 bases and 0 bases, with 22 bases remaining between them. Germline CDR1 and CDR2: WNHNN and SYGVQD (reference sequence).